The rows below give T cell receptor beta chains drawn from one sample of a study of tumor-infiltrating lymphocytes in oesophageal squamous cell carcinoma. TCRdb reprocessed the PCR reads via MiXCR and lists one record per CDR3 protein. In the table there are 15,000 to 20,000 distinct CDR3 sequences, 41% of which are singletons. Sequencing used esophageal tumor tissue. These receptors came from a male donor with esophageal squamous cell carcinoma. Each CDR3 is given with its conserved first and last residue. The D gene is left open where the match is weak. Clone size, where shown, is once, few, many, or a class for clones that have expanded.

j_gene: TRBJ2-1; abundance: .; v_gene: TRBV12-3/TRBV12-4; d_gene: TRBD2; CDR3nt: TGTGCCAGCCGTAGCGGGGACAACAATGAGCAGTTCTTC; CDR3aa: CASRSGDNNEQFF
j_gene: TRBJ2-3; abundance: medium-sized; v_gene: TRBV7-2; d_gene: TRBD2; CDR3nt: TGTGCCAGCAGCTTAACCGCTAGCGGGGGGTACACAGATACGCAGTATTTT; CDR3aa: CASSLTASGGYTDTQYF
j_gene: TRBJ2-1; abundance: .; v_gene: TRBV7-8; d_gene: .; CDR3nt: TGTGCCAGCAGCTTAGTGAGCTCCTACAATGAGCAGTTCTTC; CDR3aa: CASSLVSSYNEQFF
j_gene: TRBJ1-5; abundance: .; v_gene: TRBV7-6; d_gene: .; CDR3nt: TGTGCCAGCAGCTTGCAGGGGACGGATCAGCCCCAGCATTTT; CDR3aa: CASSLQGTDQPQHF
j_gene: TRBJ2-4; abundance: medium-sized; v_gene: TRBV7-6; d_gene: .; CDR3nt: TGTGCCAGCAGCCCGGGTTTGCCTTTGGGCATTCAGTACTTC; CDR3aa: CASSPGLPLGIQYF
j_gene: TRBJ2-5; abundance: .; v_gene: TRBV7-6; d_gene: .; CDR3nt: TGTGCCAGCAGCCCCCCAGGGGGGAGCCAAGAGACCCAGTACTTC; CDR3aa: CASSPPGGSQETQYF
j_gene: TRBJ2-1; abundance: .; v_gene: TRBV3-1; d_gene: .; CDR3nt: TGTGCCAGCAGCCAAGTGGACAATGAGCAGTTCTTC; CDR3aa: CASSQVDNEQFF
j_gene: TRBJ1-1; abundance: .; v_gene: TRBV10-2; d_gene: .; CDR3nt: TGCGCCAGCAGTGAGTCCAGGGGCACTGAAGCTTTCTTT; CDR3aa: CASSESRGTEAFF
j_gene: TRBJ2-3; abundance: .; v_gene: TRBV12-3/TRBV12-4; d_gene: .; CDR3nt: TGTGCCAGCAGTTTACCAGACCCCACGGGTCAGTATTTT; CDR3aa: CASSLPDPTGQYF
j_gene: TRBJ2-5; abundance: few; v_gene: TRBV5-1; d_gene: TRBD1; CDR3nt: TGCGCCAGCAGCGCACAGAGACAGGGGGAGACCCAGTACTTC; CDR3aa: CASSAQRQGETQYF
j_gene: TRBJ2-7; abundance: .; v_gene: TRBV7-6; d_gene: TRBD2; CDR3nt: TGTGCCAGCAGCTCCTGTCGGACTAGCGGGGTTTACGAGCAGTACTTC; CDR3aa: CASSSCRTSGVYEQYF
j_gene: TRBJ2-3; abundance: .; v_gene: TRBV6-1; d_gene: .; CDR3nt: TGTGCCACCAAGTTTGGGGGTCCCACAGATACGCAGTATTTT; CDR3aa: CATKFGGPTDTQYF
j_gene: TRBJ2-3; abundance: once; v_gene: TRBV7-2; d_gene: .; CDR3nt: TGTGCCAGCATGACGGGGGCTAGCACAGATACGCAGTATTTT; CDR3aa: CASMTGASTDTQYF
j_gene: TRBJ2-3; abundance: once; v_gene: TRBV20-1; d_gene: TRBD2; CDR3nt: TGCAGTGCTGGAGGACTAGGGCCAGGAGATACGCAGTATTTT; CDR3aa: CSAGGLGPGDTQYF
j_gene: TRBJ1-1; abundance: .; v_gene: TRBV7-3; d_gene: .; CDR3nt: TGTGCCAGCAGCTCAGGAGGTATGGCGGGTGAAGCTTTCTTT; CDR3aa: CASSSGGMAGEAFF
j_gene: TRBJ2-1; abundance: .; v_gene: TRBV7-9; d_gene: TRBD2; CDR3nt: TGTGCCAGCAGCTCTAGCGGCCTCGGGACTAGCGGGAGAAATGAGCAGTTCTTC; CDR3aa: CASSSSGLGTSGRNEQFF
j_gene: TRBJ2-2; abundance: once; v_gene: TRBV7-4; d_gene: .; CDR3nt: TGTGCCAGCAGCCCCACCCCGGGTCCGGGCACCGGGGAGCTGTTTTTT; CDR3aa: CASSPTPGPGTGELFF
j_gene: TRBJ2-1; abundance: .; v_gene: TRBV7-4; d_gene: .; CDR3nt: TGTGCCAGCAGCCCTTCACGGAGCAATGAGCAGTTCTTC; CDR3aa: CASSPSRSNEQFF
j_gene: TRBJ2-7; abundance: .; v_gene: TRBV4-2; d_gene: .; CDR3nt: TGTGCCAGCAGCCTTCCAGGGATGTACGAGCAGTACTTC; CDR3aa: CASSLPGMYEQYF
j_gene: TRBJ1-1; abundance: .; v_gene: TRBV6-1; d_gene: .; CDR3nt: TGTGCCAGCAGTGAAGTAGGGAGTGGATCTGAAGCTTTCTTT; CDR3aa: CASSEVGSGSEAFF
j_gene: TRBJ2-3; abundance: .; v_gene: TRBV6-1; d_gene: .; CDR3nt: TGTGCCAGCAGTCTAGGGGTTACAGATACGCAGTATTTT; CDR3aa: CASSLGVTDTQYF
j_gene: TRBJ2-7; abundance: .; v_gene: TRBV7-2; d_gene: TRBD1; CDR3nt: TGTGCCAGCAGCTTAGTTCCAGGGGGCAATATGGGCTACGAGCAGTACTTC; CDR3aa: CASSLVPGGNMGYEQYF
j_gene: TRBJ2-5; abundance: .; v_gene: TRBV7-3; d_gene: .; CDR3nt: TGTGCCAGCAGCCCAGTAGGGTCCGGGGGCGGGACCCAGTACTTC; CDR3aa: CASSPVGSGGGTQYF
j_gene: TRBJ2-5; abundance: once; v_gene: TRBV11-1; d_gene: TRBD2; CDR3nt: TGTGCCAGCAGCTCGGGACTAGCGGGAGGGGGGCAAGAGACCCAGTACTTC; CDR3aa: CASSSGLAGGGQETQYF
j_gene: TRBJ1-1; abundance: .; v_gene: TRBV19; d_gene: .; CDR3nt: TGTGCCAGTAGTACAGGGCCGAACACTGAAGCTTTCTTT; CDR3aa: CASSTGPNTEAFF
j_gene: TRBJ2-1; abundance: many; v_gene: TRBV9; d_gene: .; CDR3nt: TGTGCCAGCAGCCGGACAGACAGCTCCTACAATGAGCAGTTCTTC; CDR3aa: CASSRTDSSYNEQFF
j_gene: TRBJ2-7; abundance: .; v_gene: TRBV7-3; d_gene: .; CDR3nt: TGTGCCAGCAGCTTTGACAGTACCTACGAGCAGTACTTC; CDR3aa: CASSFDSTYEQYF
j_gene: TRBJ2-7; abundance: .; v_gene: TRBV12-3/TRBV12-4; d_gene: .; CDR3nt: TGTGCCAGCAGTAACCTCCGGGACGGGACCTACGAGCAGTACTTC; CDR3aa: CASSNLRDGTYEQYF
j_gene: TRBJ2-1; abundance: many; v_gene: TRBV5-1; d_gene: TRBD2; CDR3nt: TGCGCCAGCAGCTTGGGACAGGGGGCCGGACTAGCGGGGGACAATGAGCAGTTCTTC; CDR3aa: CASSLGQGAGLAGDNEQFF
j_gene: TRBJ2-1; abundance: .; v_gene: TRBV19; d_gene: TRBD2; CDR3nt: TGTGCCAGTAGTATAGCGGGAGGTCCCTACAATGAGCAGTTCTTC; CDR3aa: CASSIAGGPYNEQFF
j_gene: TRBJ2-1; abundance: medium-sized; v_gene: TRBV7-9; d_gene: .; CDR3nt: TGTGCCAGCGACAGACCTACCTACAATGAGCAGTTCTTC; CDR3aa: CASDRPTYNEQFF